The rows below give T cell receptor beta chains drawn from one sample of a study of blood T cell repertoires in COVID-19. Sequencing was performed with immunoSEQ multiplex PCR; in TCRdb, only in-frame clones are kept and a portion is missing. The sample includes around 260,000 clones, about 85% seen only once; the top ten take 0.7% to 0.9%. Sequencing was performed on peripheral blood. The receptors derive from a human donor with COVID-19, enrolled during active disease. The donor label of this sample is uncertain. CDR3s include the opening cysteine and the closing phenylalanine or tryptophan. A D gene is named only where the DNA matches it firmly. Size is omitted from some rows. Given values are once, few, many or a class for expanded clones.

TRBJ2-5	TRBV21-1	NA	NA	TGTGCCAGCAGCACTGGGACAGGCAGGGGGGAAGAGACCCAGTACTTC	CASSTGTGRGEETQYF
TRBJ1-4	TRBV18	NA	NA	TGTGCCAGCTCACCACTGCAGGATGAAAAACTGTTTTTT	CASSPLQDEKLFF
TRBJ1-2	TRBV5-1	NA	TRBD1	TGCGCCAGCAGCTGGACCCCTCAGGGGGCCTGGGGCTACACCTTC	CASSWTPQGAWGYTF
TRBJ2-1	TRBV6-5	NA	TRBD2	TGTGCCAGCAGCCTCCTAGCGGCTCCTTACAATGAGCAGTTCTTC	CASSLLAAPYNEQFF
TRBJ2-2	TRBV7-9	few	TRBD1	TGTGCCAGCAGCTTGTCCGGGACAGCGAACACCGGGGAGCTGTTTTTT	CASSLSGTANTGELFF
TRBJ1-5	TRBV20-1	NA	NA	TGCAGTGCTAGTTCGGGGGGTCAGCCCCAGCATTTT	CSASSGGQPQHF
TRBJ2-2	TRBV19	NA	NA	TGTGCCAGTAGTATCATCCACAGAACCGGGGAGCTGTTTTTT	CASSIIHRTGELFF
TRBJ1-1	TRBV5-1	once	NA	TGCGCCAGCAGCTTGAGACTCGCGGGGAACACTGAAGCTTTCTTT	CASSLRLAGNTEAFF
TRBJ1-4	TRBV28	NA	NA	TGTGCCAGCAGTTTACCCCTCCGAGCAACTAATGAAAAACTGTTTTTT	CASSLPLRATNEKLFF
TRBJ2-7	TRBV5-1	NA	TRBD2	TGCGCCAGCAGCTTGGCCACTAGCGCTTCCTACGAGCAGTACTTC	CASSLATSASYEQYF
TRBJ1-2	TRBV5-6	NA	NA	TGTGCCAGCAGCTTGGTTCCCGGGACTGCTTATGGCTACACCTTC	CASSLVPGTAYGYTF
TRBJ1-4	TRBV19	NA	NA	TGTGCCAGTAGCCCGCCGGGGGGACGGGAAAAACTGTTTTTT	CASSPPGGREKLFF
TRBJ1-2	TRBV29-1	NA	TRBD1	TGCAGCGTTGACGACAGGGTTGGCGGCTACACCTTC	CSVDDRVGGYTF
TRBJ1-1	TRBV5-1	NA	NA	TGCGCCAGCAGCAGAGGACAAGCGGGGACGAGCGCTGAAGCTTTCTTT	CASSRGQAGTSAEAFF